The clone carrying this T cell receptor (beta chain) has just one count. The sample is drawn from a study of blood T cell repertoires in COVID-19. At the level of the study: Sites across the United States, Italy and Spain contributed samples from acute and convalescent COVID-19. T cells, B-cell-depleted T cells, or PBMCs provided the cDNA or gDNA that served as material.

Study processing details: How many nucleated cells were present was estimated from reference gene primer amplification. The method was immunoSEQ multiplex PCR; TCRdb's version includes in-frame clones alone and lacks a portion of them. That table gives V, J and clone size, and the DNA gave D and trimming. This table has about 110,000 clones, approximately 82% appearing once. Trimming removed 5 bases from V and 4 bases from J; junction bases left unmatched: 12. The V gene's germline CDR1 is LGHNA and CDR2 YSLEER. This CDR3 has 18 amino acids. The rearrangement joins TRBV4-3 to TRBJ2-6; 9 bases align to TRBD2. The sample taken for sequencing was peripheral blood. The TCR sequence derives from a woman aged 55-69 years with acute or convalescent COVID-19. In nucleotides, the CDR3 is TGCGCCAGCAGCACTACTTTGGGCGGGGGGGTAGGGGCCAACGTCCTGACTTTC. Translating it yields CASSTTLGGGVGANVLTF.